This entry lists 11 T cell receptor beta chains sequenced from one sample in a study of blood T cell repertoires in COVID-19. Assay used: immunoSEQ multiplex PCR; TCRdb lists only in-frame clones, some missing. The table includes a few hundred thousand clones, 70% to 85% detected once. Sequencing input: PBMCs or T cells enriched from blood (not recorded which). Source of these receptors: a woman aged 60-75 years who had recovered from COVID-19.

V and J are TRBV5-1 and TRBJ1-1; TRBD1 aligns across 7 bases. This CDR3 is 15 amino acids long. Germline values: CDR1 SGHRS, CDR2 YFSETQ. V lost 4 bases, J lost 1 base, and 7 bases stayed unmatched. The CDR3 here is CASSPTGTENTEAFF. The CDR3 region has the DNA TGCGCCAGCAGCCCCACCGGGACAGAGAACACTGAAGCTTTCTTT. The complete variable domain, with remaining parts taken from reference TRBV5-1 and TRBJ1-1, reads KAGVTQTPRYLIKTRGQQVTLSCSPISGHRSVSWYQQTPGQGLQFLFEYFSETQRNKGNFPGRFSGRQFSNSRSEMNVSTLELGDSALYLCASSPTGTENTEAFFGQGTRLTVV.

This clone has more than one count but fewer than ten. The chain combines TRBV19 with TRBJ1-5, with D possibly matching TRBD1 (5 bases). Trimming took 1 base from V and 3 from J, leaving 7 bases between them. The germline CDR1 and CDR2 sequences are LNHDA and SQIVND (reference sequence). The CDR3 length is 14 residues. Here the CDR3 DNA reads TGTGCCAGTAGTATAGCCAGGGCCAATCAGCCCCAGCATTTT. Its translation: CASSIARANQPQHF.

The chain carries TRBV2 and TRBJ1-5, with a possible D match to TRBD1 (6 bases). There are 16 residues in the CDR3. V dropped 0 bases and J dropped 2 bases, with 11 bases sitting between them. The germline gives CDR1 SNHLY, CDR2 FYNNEI. The CDR3 region is CASSEAQGYGNQPQHF. As DNA, the CDR3 is TGTGCCAGCAGTGAAGCACAGGGCTATGGCAATCAGCCCCAGCATTTT. The whole variable domain, filled in from reference TRBV2 and TRBJ1-5, reads EPEVTQTPSHQVTQMGQEVILRCVPISNHLYFYWYRQILGQKVEFLVSFYNNEISEKSEIFDDQFSVERPDGSNFTLKIRSTKLEDSAMYFCASSEAQGYGNQPQHFGDGTRLSIL.

CDR3: CASRRTGPNTGELFF. DNA for the CDR3: TGTGCCAGCAGACGGACAGGACCGAACACCGGGGAGCTGTTTTTT. The rearrangement uses TRBV27 and TRBJ2-2; TRBD1 aligns across 7 bases. Per the germline V gene, CDR1 is MNHEY and CDR2 is SMNVEV (reference sequence). The V segment lost 6 bases and the J segment 0 bases; nucleotides outside the gene matches: 4. The CDR3 has 15 amino acids.

The V call is TRBV3-1 (or the pseudogene TRBV3-2), the J call TRBJ1-1; 7 nucleotides match TRBD1. The CDR3 runs to 13 residues. Trimming at V came to 4 bases and at J to 7 bases, leaving 6 bases not matched to a gene. Germline V CDR1 and CDR2: LGHDT, YNNKEL (reference sequence). In DNA, the CDR3 is TGTGCCAGCAGCCGAACGGACAGGATTGAAGCTTTCTTT. Translated, it gives CASSRTDRIEAFF.

V and J are TRBV29-1 and TRBJ2-7; 13 positions match TRBD2. The CDR3 runs to 14 residues. Trimming at V came to 4 bases and at J to 2 bases, leaving 2 bases not matched to a gene. The germline V gene has CDR1 SQVTM and CDR2 ANQGSEA. CDR3 sequence (DNA): TGCAGCGTTGCTGGACTAGCGGGGGCCTACGAGCAGTACTTC. Translation: CSVAGLAGAYEQYF.

The V call is TRBV25-1, the J call TRBJ2-7, with D maybe TRBD2 (5 bases). CDR3 length equals 11 residues. Trimming removed 4 bases from V and 4 bases from J, with 5 bases in between. Looked up from germline, CDR1 is MGHDK and CDR2 is SYGVNS. The CDR3: CASSAGYEQYF. The DNA of the CDR3 is TGTGCCAGCAGTGCGGGGTACGAGCAGTACTTC.

The rearrangement links TRBV7-6 to TRBJ2-3, with D perhaps matching TRBD1 (6 bases). The CDR3 is 15 residues long. Germline CDR1 and CDR2: SGHVS and FNYEAQ. V dropped 6 bases and J dropped 4 bases, with 17 bases sitting between them. This CDR3 is CASSRGQPSPDTQYF. CDR3 bases: TGTGCCAGCAGTCGCGGACAGCCCTCCCCAGATACGCAGTATTTT.

The rearrangement uses TRBV5-1 and TRBJ1-1; TRBD1 agrees at 8 bases. V gave up 4 bases and J gave up 4 bases; unmatched junction bases: 6. This CDR3 contains 14 residues. Germline values: CDR1 SGHRS, CDR2 YFSETQ. In DNA form, the CDR3 reads TGCGCCAGCAGCGAGGACAGGGTGGGCACTGAAGCTTTCTTT. It yields the protein CASSEDRVGTEAFF.

This chain links TRBV5-1 with TRBJ2-5, with 8 bases fitting TRBD1. CDR3 length: 15 residues. With V trimmed by 4 bases and J by 1 base, 6 bases remained unmatched. Germline CDR1 reads SGHRS; CDR2 reads YFSETQ. Written as DNA, the CDR3 is TGCGCCAGCAGCCCGACAGGGGCGGCCCAAGAGACCCAGTACTTC. Translated, it gives CASSPTGAAQETQYF.

V gene TRBV6-2 or TRBV6-3 combines with J gene TRBJ2-2; 10 nucleotides agree with TRBD2. CDR3 size: 16 residues. Germline CDR1 reads MNHEY; CDR2 reads SVGEGT. Losses at the gene ends were 4 bases for V and 0 bases for J; bases not matched to a gene: 2. This CDR3 reads CASSFGLAANTGELFF. The CDR3 DNA reads as TGTGCCAGCAGTTTCGGACTAGCGGCGAACACCGGGGAGCTGTTTTTT.